These T cell receptor beta chains were read from a single sample in a study of identical twins. Via MiXCR, TCRdb re-called the 5' RACE reads, giving one row per CDR3 protein. The sample shows a few hundred thousand distinct CDR3 sequences, about 18% of them seen only once. The source material was naive T cells sorted from blood. These TCRs come from a man over 45 in good health. CDR3s include the opening cysteine and the closing phenylalanine or tryptophan. Fields, in order: clone size, V gene, D gene, J gene, CDR3 protein, CDR3 DNA. A D gene is named only where the DNA matches it firmly. Clone size is shown for a subset of rows, as once, few, many or a class of expanded clone.

-,TRBV18,-,TRBJ2-3,CASSTPEGLDRDTQYF,TGTGCCAGCTCCACCCCAGAGGGACTCGATCGGGATACGCAGTATTTT
-,TRBV18,TRBD2,TRBJ2-7,CASSTSGGQPYEQYF,TGTGCCAGCTCAACTAGCGGGGGCCAGCCCTACGAGCAGTACTTC
-,TRBV21-1,-,TRBJ2-3,CASSTPGGCTDTQYF,TGTGCCAGCAGCACTCCAGGGGGCTGCACAGATACGCAGTATTTT
few,TRBV5-8,-,TRBJ2-1,CASKSRPYNEQFF,TGTGCCAGCAAAAGTCGACCCTACAATGAGCAGTTCTTC
many,TRBV29-1,TRBD2,TRBJ2-1,CSVISGSSSYNEQFF,TGCAGCGTTATTAGCGGGAGCAGCTCCTACAATGAGCAGTTCTTC
-,TRBV6-2/TRBV6-3,-,TRBJ1-2,CASSYPRGGYTF,TGTGCCAGCAGTTACCCCCGTGGTGGCTACACCTTC
-,TRBV5-1,-,TRBJ2-1,CASRPVPSSYNEQFF,TGCGCCAGCAGACCTGTACCAAGCTCCTACAATGAGCAGTTCTTC
few,TRBV6-2/TRBV6-3,-,TRBJ2-4,CASSRPRGVKNIQYF,TGTGCCAGCAGTCGTCCTCGGGGTGTCAAAAACATTCAGTACTTC
few,TRBV5-5,TRBD1,TRBJ1-4,CASRIGTANEKLFF,TGTGCCAGCAGAATTGGGACAGCTAATGAAAAACTGTTTTTT
few,TRBV7-9,-,TRBJ2-2,CASSPPFGGELFF,TGTGCCAGCAGCCCCCCGTTTGGCGGGGAGCTGTTTTTT
-,TRBV25-1,TRBD2,TRBJ2-1,CASSDQLAGVGDEQFF,TGTGCCAGCAGTGACCAACTAGCGGGAGTGGGCGATGAGCAGTTCTTC
few,TRBV6-5,TRBD2,TRBJ2-1,CASSYHGLGDNEQFF,TGTGCCAGCAGTTACCACGGACTAGGTGACAATGAGCAGTTCTTC
-,TRBV28,-,TRBJ1-1,CASRPPLGASNTEAFF,TGTGCCAGCAGACCCCCCCTCGGAGCTTCGAACACTGAAGCTTTCTTT
few,TRBV7-9,-,TRBJ2-3,CASSPRTTSTDTQYF,TGTGCCAGCAGCCCACGGACTACTAGCACAGATACGCAGTATTTT
many,TRBV5-5,-,TRBJ1-2,CASRLTVTDGYTF,TGTGCCAGCAGACTTACGGTTACGGATGGCTACACCTTC
few,TRBV10-2,-,TRBJ1-1,CASSESPMRGTEAFF,TGCGCCAGCAGTGAGTCGCCCATGAGGGGCACTGAAGCTTTCTTT
many,TRBV2,TRBD1,TRBJ2-7,CASRTGQVGYEQYF,TGTGCCAGCAGGACAGGACAGGTCGGCTACGAGCAGTACTTC
-,TRBV28,-,TRBJ1-5,CASTEPDSNQPQHF,TGTGCCAGCACGGAACCGGATAGCAATCAGCCCCAGCATTTT
few,TRBV10-3,-,TRBJ2-7,CAISERMKDEQYF,TGTGCCATCAGTGAGCGTATGAAGGACGAGCAGTACTTC
-,TRBV6-1,TRBD1,TRBJ2-7,CASSEGTGLREQYF,TGTGCCAGCAGTGAGGGGACAGGGCTGAGGGAGCAGTACTTC
-,TRBV20-1,TRBD2,TRBJ2-1,CSARDRSGGNEQFF,TGCAGTGCTAGAGATAGGAGCGGGGGGAATGAGCAGTTCTTC
many,TRBV7-6,-,TRBJ1-5,CASSFPGGPQHF,TGTGCCAGCAGCTTCCCAGGTGGGCCCCAGCATTTT
few,TRBV5-1,TRBD2,TRBJ2-7,CASSLAGLAVNEQYF,TGCGCCAGCAGCTTGGCCGGCCTAGCGGTCAACGAGCAGTACTTC
-,TRBV2,-,TRBJ1-2,CASSELGDPTYGYTF,TGTGCCAGCAGTGAATTGGGGGATCCCACCTATGGCTACACCTTC
many,TRBV20-1,TRBD1,TRBJ2-2,CSARVDRGSGELFF,TGCAGTGCTAGAGTGGACAGGGGTTCCGGGGAGCTGTTTTTT
many,TRBV6-2/TRBV6-3,TRBD2,TRBJ2-2,CASSYLQAGGNTGELFF,TGTGCCAGCAGTTATCTCCAAGCGGGGGGGAACACCGGGGAGCTGTTTTTT
-,TRBV15,-,TRBJ1-3,CATSRDQLGEWNTIYF,TGTGCCACCAGCAGAGATCAGCTGGGCGAGTGGAACACCATATATTTT
few,TRBV20-1,-,TRBJ2-2,CSAPQQGGTGELFF,TGCAGTGCCCCGCAGCAGGGGGGCACCGGGGAGCTGTTTTTT
-,TRBV4-2,TRBD1,TRBJ1-1,CASSQRDRGAGEAFF,TGTGCCAGCAGCCAAAGGGACAGGGGAGCCGGTGAAGCTTTCTTT
-,TRBV7-2,TRBD2,TRBJ2-1,CASSLVPSGGLHNEQFF,TGTGCCAGCAGCTTAGTTCCTAGCGGGGGCCTTCACAATGAGCAGTTCTTC
-,TRBV6-1,-,TRBJ2-7,CASSLAGRTSYEQYF,TGTGCCAGCAGTCTCGCTGGGCGTACTTCCTACGAGCAGTACTTC
once,TRBV9,TRBD2,TRBJ2-2,CASSVPGLAGSTGELFF,TGTGCCAGCAGCGTACCGGGACTAGCGGGATCCACCGGGGAGCTGTTTTTT
-,TRBV5-1,-,TRBJ2-1,CASSWDFNEQFF,TGCGCCAGCAGCTGGGACTTCAATGAGCAGTTCTTC
few,TRBV7-6,TRBD2,TRBJ2-1,CASSQPGLAKNEQFF,TGTGCCAGCAGCCAACCGGGACTAGCGAAGAATGAGCAGTTCTTC
few,TRBV20-1,-,TRBJ2-5,CSATYQETQYF,TGCAGTGCTACTTATCAAGAGACCCAGTACTTC
many,TRBV4-3,-,TRBJ1-2,CASSQDTVALSYTF,TGCGCCAGCAGCCAAGATACAGTTGCCTTGAGCTACACCTTC
few,TRBV6-2/TRBV6-3,-,TRBJ1-6,CASSPGQLYENSPLHF,TGTGCCAGCAGCCCCGGACAGCTTTATGAAAATTCACCCCTCCACTTT
-,TRBV13,TRBD2,TRBJ2-7,CASSLGASGYYEQYF,TGTGCCAGCAGCTTAGGGGCTAGCGGATACTACGAGCAGTACTTC
few,TRBV27,TRBD1,TRBJ2-3,CASSHRGASDTQYF,TGTGCCAGCAGTCACAGGGGTGCTTCAGATACGCAGTATTTT
-,TRBV7-8,-,TRBJ2-7,CASSLYPGSYEQYF,TGTGCCAGCAGCTTATATCCGGGGTCCTACGAGCAGTACTTC
few,TRBV20-1,-,TRBJ2-1,CSAPLVNEQFF,TGCAGTGCTCCACTAGTCAATGAGCAGTTCTTC
few,TRBV7-9,-,TRBJ2-7,CASSSGGGSSYEQYF,TGTGCCAGCAGCTCCGGTGGGGGGAGCTCCTACGAGCAGTACTTC
few,TRBV11-1,TRBD2,TRBJ2-6,CASSASLAGGPKGSGANVLTF,TGTGCCAGCAGCGCCTCGCTTGCGGGAGGGCCGAAGGGCTCTGGGGCCAACGTCCTGACTTTC
many,TRBV20-1,-,TRBJ2-3,CSARAERLRYTDTQYF,TGCAGTGCTAGAGCGGAAAGGTTACGATACACAGATACGCAGTATTTT
-,TRBV15,-,TRBJ1-2,CATSRAPQGRGGYTF,TGTGCCACCAGCAGAGCCCCCCAGGGGCGAGGTGGCTACACCTTC
few,TRBV7-2,TRBD1,TRBJ2-7,CASSLWTGGSFSYEQYF,TGTGCCAGCAGCCTATGGACAGGGGGATCCTTTTCCTACGAGCAGTACTTC
-,TRBV3-1,TRBD2,TRBJ2-7,CASSQVPSGGYEQYF,TGTGCCAGCAGCCAAGTCCCTAGCGGGGGCTACGAGCAGTACTTC
few,TRBV7-9,TRBD1,TRBJ2-5,CASSLGSGTGVETQYF,TGTGCCAGCAGCTTAGGGTCCGGGACAGGGGTCGAGACCCAGTACTTC
many,TRBV21-1,-,TRBJ1-6,CASSKDRSRVLHF,TGTGCCAGCAGCAAGGACAGGTCCAGGGTACTCCACTTT
-,TRBV20-1,-,TRBJ2-7,CSASRLGSGTPNEQYF,TGCAGTGCTAGCCGCTTGGGATCCGGGACGCCTAACGAGCAGTACTTC
-,TRBV25-1,-,TRBJ1-1,CASSRAGPEAFF,TGTGCCAGCAGTCGGGCAGGGCCAGAAGCTTTCTTT
-,TRBV5-6,-,TRBJ2-5,CASSPLGSESLETQYF,TGTGCCAGCAGCCCCCTCGGGAGCGAGAGTCTAGAGACCCAGTACTTC
many,TRBV28,TRBD1,TRBJ2-5,CASSPQDRNRETQYF,TGTGCCAGCAGTCCCCAGGACAGGAACAGAGAGACCCAGTACTTC